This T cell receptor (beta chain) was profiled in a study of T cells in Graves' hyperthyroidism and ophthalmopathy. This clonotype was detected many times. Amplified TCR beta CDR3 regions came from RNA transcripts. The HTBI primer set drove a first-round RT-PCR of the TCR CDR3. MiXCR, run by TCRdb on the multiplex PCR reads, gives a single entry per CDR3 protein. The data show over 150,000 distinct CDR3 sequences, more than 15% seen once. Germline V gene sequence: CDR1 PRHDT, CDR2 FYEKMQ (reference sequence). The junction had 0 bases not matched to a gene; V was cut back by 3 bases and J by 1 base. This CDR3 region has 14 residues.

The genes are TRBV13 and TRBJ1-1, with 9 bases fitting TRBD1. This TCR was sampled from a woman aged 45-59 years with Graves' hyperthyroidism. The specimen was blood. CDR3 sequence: CASSLTGGNTEAFF. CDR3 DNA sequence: TGTGCCAGCAGCTTGACAGGGGGGAACACTGAAGCTTTCTTT. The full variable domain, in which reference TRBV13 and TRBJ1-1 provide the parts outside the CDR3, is AAGVIQSPRHLIKEKRETATLKCYPIPRHDTVYWYQQGPGQDPQFLISFYEKMQSDKGSIPDRFSAQQFSDYHSELNMSSLELGDSALYFCASSLTGGNTEAFFGQGTRLTVV.